Below are 23 T cell receptor beta chains sequenced from a single sample in a study of sequential checkpoint blockade in melanoma. TCRdb's table, derived via immunoSEQ multiplex PCR, lists solely in-frame clones and lacks some. The sample yields 18,000 or so clones, 72% seen once. As to treatment: randomized to nivolumab then ipilimumab (arm A) or the reverse (arm B). The sequenced sample was CD8+ T cells sorted from blood (inferred from file names), obtained from a patient given nivolumab and ipilimumab in sequence. The receptors were sampled from a human donor with melanoma.

The chain couples TRBV27 to TRBJ2-7; 10 bases match TRBD2. The junction had 10 bases not matched to a gene; V was cut back by 1 base and J by 4 bases. The CDR3 runs 17 residues. The germline CDR1 and CDR2 sequences are MNHEY and SMNVEV (reference sequence). CDR3 nucleotides: TGTGCCAGCAGTTTATGGGCTAGCGGGAGTGTGGGGTACGAGCAGTACTTC. Translated: CASSLWASGSVGYEQYF.

V usage is TRBV4-1 and J usage is TRBJ1-2, with no clear D. The CDR3 is made up of 13 amino acids. Per the germline V gene, CDR1 is MGHRA and CDR2 is YSYEKL. V lost 1 base, J lost 5 bases, and 8 bases lay in between. CDR3 amino acids: CASSQGPVYGYTF. Here the CDR3 DNA reads TGCGCCAGCAGCCAAGGTCCGGTGTATGGCTACACCTTC.

This clone was seen a few times. The chain is built from TRBV5-8 and TRBJ2-3, with 9 bases matching TRBD2. CDR3 length equals 14 residues. Germline V gives CDR1 SGHTS, CDR2 YDEGEE. The V gene end was trimmed by 5 bases and the J gene end by 6 bases; junction bases not matched to a gene: 7. CDR3 amino acids: CASRRLAESDTQYF. The CDR3 DNA follows: TGTGCCAGCAGGAGACTAGCGGAAAGCGATACGCAGTATTTT.

V and J are TRBV4-2 and TRBJ2-7, with D tentatively TRBD2 (5 bases). The CDR3 spans 17 residues. Germline CDR1 reads LGHNA; CDR2 reads YNFKEQ. Trimming cost V 0 bases and J 0 bases, with 15 bases left between them. The CDR3 sequence: CASSQDWAGGYSYEQYF. CDR3 bases: TGTGCCAGCAGCCAAGATTGGGCCGGCGGGTACTCCTACGAGCAGTACTTC.

This chain uses TRBV5-4 with TRBJ2-7, with TRBD2 matching over 7 bases. Germline V CDR1 and CDR2: SGHNT, YYREEE (reference sequence). J lost 0 bases, V lost 2 bases, and 5 bases had no gene match. CDR3 length: 15 residues. CDR3 DNA: TGTGCCAGCAGCTTCGGTTGGGAGGGCTCCTACGAGCAGTACTTC. Translation gives CASSFGWEGSYEQYF.

The chain uses TRBV7-2 and TRBJ2-7, with TRBD2 as a possible D gene (6 bases). Germline lookup yields CDR1 SGHTA and CDR2 FQGNSA. V lost 0 bases and J lost 4, with 16 bases in between. There are 16 residues in the CDR3. The CDR3 nucleotides are TGTGCCAGCAGCTTAGCGCCAACTAGCAGCCTTTACGAGCAGTACTTC. Its protein is CASSLAPTSSLYEQYF.

This clone was detected only a few times. The chain carries TRBV29-1 and TRBJ1-2; a possible D gene is TRBD1 (6 bases). Looked up from germline, CDR1 is SQVTM and CDR2 is ANQGSEA. Trimming shortened V by 5 bases and J by 2 bases, and 9 bases separated the two germline ends. The CDR3 spans 12 residues. CDR3 bases: TGCAGCGTTCGGACAGACAACTATGGCTACACCTTC. This gives the protein CSVRTDNYGYTF.

The chain is built from TRBV28 and TRBJ1-5, with TRBD1 as a possible D gene (5 bases). The CDR3 extends over 17 amino acids. Germline V CDR1 and CDR2: MDHEN, SYDVKM. V lost 7 bases to trimming and J lost 4 bases, with 23 bases between them. CDR3 bases: TGTGCCAGCACGGCCCCGGGGGTCCCCTCGGGAAATCAGCCCCAGCATTTT. The encoded protein is CASTAPGVPSGNQPQHF.

This clone occurred once. The gene calls are TRBV13 and TRBJ2-7; D is possibly TRBD2 (7 bases). V lost 4 bases and J 7 bases, leaving 14 bases between the germline ends. The CDR3 runs to 13 residues. Per germline, CDR1 PRHDT and CDR2 FYEKMQ (reference sequence). CDR3 in DNA: TGTGCCAGCAGCTCCCAAAGGGGGGGGGAGCAGTACTTC. It yields the protein CASSSQRGGEQYF.

CDR3 residues: CASSWELANYGYTF. Here the CDR3 DNA reads TGTGCCAGCAGCTGGGAACTAGCTAACTATGGCTACACCTTC. This chain links TRBV5-6 with TRBJ1-2; D unclear. The V end was cut by 3 bases, the J end by 0 bases, with 9 bases between. The CDR3 is 14 residues long. The V gene's germline CDR1 is SGHDT and CDR2 YYEEEE.

This chain links TRBV12-5 with TRBJ2-1; 15 bases fit TRBD2. The V segment lost 6 bases and the J segment 4 bases; nucleotides outside the gene matches: 7. The CDR3 runs to 17 residues. The germline gives CDR1 LGHNT, CDR2 FRNRAP. The CDR3: CASGGTSGRILYNEQFF. The CDR3 nucleotides read TGTGCTAGTGGCGGGACTAGCGGGAGGATCCTATACAATGAGCAGTTCTTC.

As concerns this clone: A read error may account for a junction end that differs from germline. Other nucleotide sequences in the sample specify the same CDR3. The rearrangement uses TRBV18 and TRBJ1-1; 7 positions match TRBD1. This CDR3 is built from 17 residues. CDR1 and CDR2 (germline): KGHSH, LQKENI. CDR3 amino acids: CASSPPSYRGQNTEAFF. As DNA, the CDR3 is TGTGCCAGCTCACCACCCTCCTACAGGGGCCAGAACACTGAAGCTTTCTTC. Using reference TRBV18 and TRBJ1-1 for the parts outside the CDR3, the full variable domain is NAGVMQNPRHLVRRRGQEARLRCSPMKGHSHVYWYRQLPEEGLKFMVYLQKENIIDESGMPKERFSAEFPKEGPSILRIQQVVRGDSAAYFCASSPPSYRGQNTEAFFGQGTRLTVV.

The chain has TRBV19 and TRBJ2-6; weak D call: TRBD1 (5 bases). This CDR3 comprises 14 residues. Germline CDR1 reads LNHDA; CDR2 reads SQIVND (reference sequence). With 6 bases removed from V and 1 base from J, the gap between germline ends came to 7 bases. The CDR3 coding sequence is TGTGCCAGTAGGAAGGGGTCTGGGGCCAACGTCCTGACTTTC. This encodes CASRKGSGANVLTF.

This clone showed up just a few times. The V call is TRBV6-4, the J call TRBJ1-2, with D unresolved. Trimming shortened V by 0 bases and J by 4 bases, and 12 bases separated the two germline ends. Germline CDR1 reads MRHNA; CDR2 reads SNTAGT. The CDR3 contains 15 residues. The CDR3 nucleotides read TGTGCCAGCAGTGACTCCCAGGAGGCGTCCTATGGCTACACCTTC. Translated, it gives CASSDSQEASYGYTF.

The genes are TRBV2 and TRBJ2-5; 9 bases line up with TRBD1. The J call is in doubt because the DNA end fits TRBJ2-7 better. This CDR3 is 14 amino acids long. The germline V gene encodes CDR1 SNHLY and CDR2 FYNNEI. The CDR3 protein is CASEGGTGSPEQYF. The CDR3 coding sequence is TGTGCCAGCGAAGGAGGGACAGGGTCCCCCGAGCAGTACTTC.

This clone turned up a few times. This chain joins TRBV4-3 and TRBJ1-2, with TRBD1 matching over 7 bases. Trimming cost V 5 bases and J 4 bases; bases outside gene matches: 1. The CDR3 totals 12 residues. Germline values: CDR1 LGHNA, CDR2 YSLEER. For the CDR3, the DNA is TGCGCCAGCAGCGGGGACAGCTATGGCTACACCTTC. It is translated as CASSGDSYGYTF.

The V and J genes are TRBV7-3 and TRBJ1-5; 8 bases fit TRBD1. Germline V gene data show CDR1 as SGHTA and CDR2 as FQGTGA. With 7 bases clipped from V and 4 bases from J, the junction kept 6 bases outside the gene matches. There are 14 residues in the CDR3. CDR3 protein: CASTLRQGNQPQHF. DNA of the CDR3: TGTGCCAGCACCCTTAGACAGGGGAATCAGCCCCAGCATTTT.

The chain employs TRBV9 and TRBJ1-5; maybe TRBD1 (6 bases). CDR1 and CDR2 (germline): SGDLS, YYNGEE. Trimming stripped 4 bases from V and 0 bases from J, with 14 bases between. CDR3 size: 16 residues. As DNA, the CDR3 is TGTGCCAGCAGCCCGGGGGGCGGGGATAGCAATCAGCCCCAGCATTTT. It is translated as CASSPGGGDSNQPQHF.

V and J are TRBV4-1 and TRBJ2-1; tentative D call: TRBD2 (7 bases). Germline V gene data show CDR1 as MGHRA and CDR2 as YSYEKL. V shed 1 base and J shed 8 bases, with 9 bases lying between them. The CDR3 extends over 13 amino acids. CDR3 region: CASSQVGGHEQFF. For the CDR3, the DNA is TGCGCCAGCAGCCAAGTGGGGGGGCATGAGCAGTTCTTC.

This clone came up once. This chain connects TRBV19 to TRBJ2-1; 7 bases are shared with TRBD1. J gave up 4 bases and V 5 bases, and 14 bases lay outside the gene matches. The germline gives CDR1 LNHDA, CDR2 SQIVND (reference sequence). The CDR3 has 17 residues. The CDR3 loop reads CASSFDREKNLYNEQFF. The CDR3 nucleotides read TGTGCCAGTAGTTTTGACAGGGAAAAGAATCTATACAATGAGCAGTTCTTC.

The V call is TRBV5-8, the J call TRBJ2-3; a possible D gene is TRBD1 (6 bases). Per the germline V gene, CDR1 is SGHTS and CDR2 is YDEGEE. V dropped 3 bases and J dropped 0 bases, with 11 bases sitting between them. The CDR3 is 15 residues long. CDR3 sequence (DNA): TGTGCCAGCAGCTCTGGACAGACTAGCACAGATACGCAGTATTTT. This encodes CASSSGQTSTDTQYF.

In this sample, this clone turned up once. The rearrangement uses TRBV6-6 and TRBJ1-3, with TRBD1 matching over 7 bases. J was trimmed by 3 bases and V by 6 bases; bases with no gene match: 11. The CDR3 loop spans 16 amino acids. Germline CDR1 MNHNY, CDR2 SVGAGI (reference sequence). In DNA, the CDR3 is TGTGCCAGCAGCCCACAGGGGAACCCCGGTGGAAACACCATATATTTT. This gives the protein CASSPQGNPGGNTIYF.

This chain links TRBV27 with TRBJ2-7, with TRBD2 matching over 10 bases. After removal of 3 bases from V and 4 bases from J, the junction contained 6 bases not matched to a gene. This CDR3 spans 15 amino acids. Germline assignment: CDR1 MNHEY and CDR2 SMNVEV (reference sequence). CDR3 DNA sequence: TGTGCCAGCAGTTTTCAGCGGGAGGGCCCATACGAGCAGTACTTC. Protein product: CASSFQREGPYEQYF.